These T cell receptor beta chains were read from a single sample in a study of cytomegalovirus exposure and HLA in healthy donors. Sequencing was performed with immunoSEQ multiplex PCR; in TCRdb, only in-frame clones are kept and a portion is missing. The sample lists 200,000 to 250,000 clones, about 89% occurring once. Sequencing was performed on PBMCs. These receptors were obtained from a woman younger than 30 in good health and CMV-seronegative. Each CDR3 is given with its conserved first and last residue. Fields, in order: J gene, D gene, V gene, clone size, CDR3 length, CDR3 protein, CDR3 DNA. A D gene is named only where the DNA matches it firmly. The size of a clone is reported for some rows only, either as once, few or many, or as a class for expanded clones.

>TRBJ2-5|TRBD2|TRBV7-8|NA|17
CASSSGLAGGGLETQYF
TGTGCCAGCAGCTCCGGACTAGCGGGAGGGGGGTTGGAGACCCAGTACTTC
>TRBJ2-2|NA|TRBV21-1|NA|14
CAGTGKWNTGELFF
TGTGCCGGAACGGGGAAGTGGAACACCGGGGAGCTGTTTTTT
>TRBJ2-5|TRBD1|TRBV29-1|NA|14
CSVAPDRGQETQYF
TGCAGCGTTGCTCCCGACAGGGGGCAAGAGACCCAGTACTTC
>TRBJ1-1|NA|TRBV5-1|NA|13
CASSSYINTEAFF
TGCGCCAGCAGCTCATACATAAACACTGAAGCTTTCTTT
>TRBJ2-7|TRBD2|TRBV7-9|NA|15
CASSPTSGSSYEQYF
TGTGCCAGCAGCCCGACTAGCGGGAGCTCCTACGAGCAGTACTTC
>TRBJ2-6|TRBD2|TRBV4-3|NA|19
CASSQVGTSGSYGANVLTF
TGCGCCAGCAGCCAAGTAGGAACTAGCGGGAGCTATGGGGCCAACGTCCTGACTTTC
>TRBJ2-1|NA|TRBV9|NA|14
CASSPRQVYNEQFF
TGTGCCAGCAGCCCCCGACAGGTCTACAATGAGCAGTTCTTC
>TRBJ1-4|NA|TRBV7-2|NA|12
CASSFLSEKLFF
TGTGCCAGCAGCTTCTTGAGTGAAAAACTGTTTTTT
>TRBJ1-2|NA|TRBV9|once|15
CASSGTAGDKYGYTF
TGTGCCAGCAGCGGGACAGCCGGGGATAAGTATGGCTACACCTTC
>TRBJ1-3|NA|TRBV4-1|NA|15
CASSQERVPGNTIYF
TGCGCCAGCAGCCAAGAAAGAGTACCTGGAAACACCATATATTTT
>TRBJ1-4|TRBD1|TRBV27|NA|16
CASSTRQGRTNEKLFF
TGTGCCAGCAGTACCCGACAGGGCAGAACTAATGAAAAACTGTTTTTT
>TRBJ1-1|NA|TRBV28|NA|15
CASSTQKEGGFEAFF
TGTGCCAGCAGCACCCAGAAAGAAGGGGGATTCGAAGCTTTCTTT
>TRBJ2-3|TRBD2|TRBV11-3|NA|16
CASSYGLAGTTDTQYF
TGTGCCAGCAGCTACGGACTAGCGGGCACTACAGATACGCAGTATTTT
>TRBJ1-1|TRBD1|TRBV2|NA|14
CASSQGQMNTEAFF
TGTGCCAGCAGCCAGGGACAGATGAACACTGAAGCTTTCTTT
>TRBJ1-1|NA|TRBV4-1|NA|15
CASSQGYRENTEAFF
TGCGCCAGCAGCCAAGGCTACAGGGAGAACACTGAAGCTTTCTTT
>TRBJ2-5|TRBD2|TRBV7-2|NA|18
CASSPKGGGGAFGETQYF
TGTGCCAGCAGCCCCAAAGGAGGCGGGGGGGCCTTTGGAGAGACCCAGTACTTC
>TRBJ2-7|TRBD1|TRBV6-5|NA|14
CASRTPGGAYEQYF
TGTGCCAGCAGGACCCCAGGGGGCGCCTACGAGCAGTACTTC
>TRBJ2-2|TRBD2|TRBV4-1|NA|14
CASSLGGMAGELFF
TGCGCCAGCAGCCTGGGAGGGATGGCCGGGGAGCTGTTTTTT
>TRBJ2-7|NA|TRBV27|NA|13
CASSFNRFYEQYF
TGTGCCAGCAGTTTCAACAGATTCTACGAGCAGTACTTC
>TRBJ2-2|TRBD2|TRBV5-1|NA|15
CASSSTGGSTGELFF
TGCGCCAGCAGCTCGACGGGGGGAAGCACCGGGGAGCTGTTTTTT
>TRBJ1-4|TRBD1|TRBV9|NA|13
CASSADRGEKLFF
TGTGCCAGCAGCGCTGACAGGGGTGAAAAACTGTTTTTT
>TRBJ1-1|NA|TRBV7-2|once|16
CASSPSGTTLNTEAFF
TGTGCCAGCAGCCCATCCGGGACAACCCTCAACACTGAAGCTTTCTTT
>TRBJ1-5|NA|TRBV30|NA|13
CAWSVRGNQPQHF
TGTGCCTGGAGTGTAAGAGGGAATCAGCCCCAGCATTTT
>TRBJ2-7|NA|TRBV11-2|NA|14
CASSLVGVGYEQYF
TGTGCCAGCAGCTTGGTGGGAGTGGGTTACGAGCAGTACTTC
>TRBJ1-1|NA|TRBV5-6|NA|15
CASSLTSGWDDEAFF
TGTGCCAGCAGCTTAACTTCGGGGTGGGATGATGAGGCTTTCTTT
>TRBJ2-7|TRBD2|TRBV5-1|NA|12
CASRLAAYEQYF
TGCGCCAGCAGGCTAGCGGCCTACGAGCAGTACTTC
>TRBJ2-2|NA|TRBV7-9|NA|14
CASSLHSGDGELFF
TGTGCCAGCAGCTTACACTCAGGCGACGGGGAGCTGTTTTTT
>TRBJ2-7|TRBD2|TRBV4-3|NA|15
CASSQGLAGVYEQYF
TGCGCCAGCAGCCAAGGACTAGCGGGGGTATACGAGCAGTACTTC
>TRBJ1-1|NA|TRBV15|NA|13
CATSSFSITEAFF
TGTGCCACCAGCAGCTTTTCTATAACTGAAGCTTTCTTT
>TRBJ2-2|TRBD1|TRBV12-5|NA|16
CASGLGQGRNTGELFF
TGTGCTAGTGGTTTGGGACAGGGAAGGAACACCGGGGAGCTGTTTTTT
>TRBJ1-1|TRBD1|TRBV10-1|NA|19
CASGQEVETPAKLNTEAFF
TGCGCCAGCGGACAGGAGGTCGAAACACCAGCCAAATTGAACACTGAAGCTTTCTTT
>TRBJ2-5|NA|TRBV2|NA|13
CASSELGRETQYF
TGTGCCAGCAGTGAACTCGGGAGAGAGACCCAGTACTTC
>TRBJ2-3|TRBD2|TRBV9|NA|19
CASSVYSGGLAPRTDTQYF
TGTGCCAGCAGCGTATACTCGGGGGGACTAGCCCCACGCACAGATACGCAGTATTTT
>TRBJ2-1|NA|TRBV11-1|few|15
CASSPPDSSYNEQFF
TGTGCCAGCAGTCCTCCCGACAGCTCCTACAATGAGCAGTTCTTC
>TRBJ1-3|NA|TRBV7-6|NA|16
CASSPTPGLSVATIYF
TGTGCCAGCAGCCCCACCCCGGGGTTATCGGTGGCCACCATATATTTT
>TRBJ2-7|NA|TRBV6-6|NA|13
CASSYLTGGEQYF
TGTGCCAGCAGTTACCTCACCGGGGGCGAGCAGTACTTC
>TRBJ2-1|TRBD2|TRBV2|NA|17
CASSVELAGGTNNEQFF
TGTGCCAGCAGTGTGGAACTAGCGGGAGGTACCAACAATGAGCAGTTCTTC